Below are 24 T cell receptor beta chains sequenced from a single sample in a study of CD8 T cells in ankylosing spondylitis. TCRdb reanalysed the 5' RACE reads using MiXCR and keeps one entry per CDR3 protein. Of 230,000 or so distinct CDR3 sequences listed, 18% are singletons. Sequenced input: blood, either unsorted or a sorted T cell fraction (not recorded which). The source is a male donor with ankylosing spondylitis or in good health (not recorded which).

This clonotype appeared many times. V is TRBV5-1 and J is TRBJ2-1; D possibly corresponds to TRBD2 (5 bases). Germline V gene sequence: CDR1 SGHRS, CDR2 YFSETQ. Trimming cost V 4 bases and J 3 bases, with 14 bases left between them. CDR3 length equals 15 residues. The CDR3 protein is CASSQALEFYNEQFF. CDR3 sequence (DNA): TGCGCCAGCAGCCAAGCACTAGAATTCTACAATGAGCAGTTCTTC.

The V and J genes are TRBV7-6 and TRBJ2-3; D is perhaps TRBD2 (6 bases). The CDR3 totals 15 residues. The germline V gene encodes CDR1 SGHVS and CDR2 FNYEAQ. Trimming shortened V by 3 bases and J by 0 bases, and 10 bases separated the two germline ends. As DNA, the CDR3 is TGTGCCAGCAGCTTTTGGGGACTGAGCACAGATACGCAGTATTTT. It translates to CASSFWGLSTDTQYF.

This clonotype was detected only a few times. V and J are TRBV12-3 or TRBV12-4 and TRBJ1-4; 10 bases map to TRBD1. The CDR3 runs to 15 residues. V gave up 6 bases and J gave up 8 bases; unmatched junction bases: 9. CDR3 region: CASRAPGTGVEKLFF. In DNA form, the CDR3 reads TGTGCCAGCAGAGCCCCCGGGACAGGGGTGGAAAAACTGTTTTTT.

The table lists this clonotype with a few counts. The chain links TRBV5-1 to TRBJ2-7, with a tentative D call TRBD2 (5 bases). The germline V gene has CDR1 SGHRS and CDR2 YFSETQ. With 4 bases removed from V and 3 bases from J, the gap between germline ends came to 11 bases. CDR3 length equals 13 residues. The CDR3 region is CASSQTGVYEQYF. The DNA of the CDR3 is TGCGCCAGCAGCCAGACCGGGGTCTACGAGCAGTACTTC. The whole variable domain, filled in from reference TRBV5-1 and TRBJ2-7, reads KAGVTQTPRYLIKTRGQQVTLSCSPISGHRSVSWYQQTPGQGLQFLFEYFSETQRNKGNFPGRFSGRQFSNSRSEMNVSTLELGDSALYLCASSQTGVYEQYFGPGTRLTVT.

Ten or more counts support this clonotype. This CDR3 is CASSQAYANTGELFF. In DNA, the CDR3 is TGCGCCAGCAGCCAAGCCTACGCGAACACCGGGGAGCTGTTTTTT. The rearrangement joins TRBV4-1 to TRBJ2-2; no firm D call. Germline V CDR1 and CDR2: MGHRA, YSYEKL. The CDR3 extends over 15 amino acids. V shed 1 base and J shed 0 bases, with 6 bases lying between them.

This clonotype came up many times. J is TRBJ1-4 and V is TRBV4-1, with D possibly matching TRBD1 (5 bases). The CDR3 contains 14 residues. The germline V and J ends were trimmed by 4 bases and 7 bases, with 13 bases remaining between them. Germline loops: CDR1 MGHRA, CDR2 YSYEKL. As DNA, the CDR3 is TGCGCCAGCAGCCTAAGACAGCTCGGTGAAAAACTGTTTTTT. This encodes CASSLRQLGEKLFF.

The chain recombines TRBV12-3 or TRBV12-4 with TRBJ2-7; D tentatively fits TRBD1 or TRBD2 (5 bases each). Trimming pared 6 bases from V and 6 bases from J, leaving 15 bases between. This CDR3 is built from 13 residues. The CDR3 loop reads CASSPGDRGEQYF. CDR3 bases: TGTGCCAGCAGCCCCGGGGACCGGGGCGAGCAGTACTTC.

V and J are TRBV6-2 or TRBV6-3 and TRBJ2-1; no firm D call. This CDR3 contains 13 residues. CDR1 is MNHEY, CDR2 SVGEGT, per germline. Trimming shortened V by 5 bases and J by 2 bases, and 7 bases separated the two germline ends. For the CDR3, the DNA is TGTGCCAGCAGTCTCATGCCCTACAATGAGCAGTTCTTC. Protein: CASSLMPYNEQFF.

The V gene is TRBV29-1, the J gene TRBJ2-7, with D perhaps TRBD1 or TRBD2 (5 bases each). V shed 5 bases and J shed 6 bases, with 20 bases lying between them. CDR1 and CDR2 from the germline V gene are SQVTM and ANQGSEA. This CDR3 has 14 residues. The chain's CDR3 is CSVYLLEGKGEQYF. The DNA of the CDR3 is TGCAGCGTTTATCTACTAGAGGGGAAGGGCGAGCAGTACTTC.

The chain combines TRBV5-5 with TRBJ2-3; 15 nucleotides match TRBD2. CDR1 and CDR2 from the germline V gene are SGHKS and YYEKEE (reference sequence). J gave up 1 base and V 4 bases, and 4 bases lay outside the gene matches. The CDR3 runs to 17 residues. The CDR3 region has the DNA TGTGCCAGCAGCCCGGGACTAGCGGGAGGAGGCACAGATACGCAGTATTTT. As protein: CASSPGLAGGGTDTQYF.

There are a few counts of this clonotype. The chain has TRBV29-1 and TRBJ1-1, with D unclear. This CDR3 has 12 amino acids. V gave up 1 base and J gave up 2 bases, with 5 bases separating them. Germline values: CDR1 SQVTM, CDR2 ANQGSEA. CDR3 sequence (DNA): TGCAGCGTTGAAGCCAGTAACACTGAAGCTTTCTTT. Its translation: CSVEASNTEAFF.

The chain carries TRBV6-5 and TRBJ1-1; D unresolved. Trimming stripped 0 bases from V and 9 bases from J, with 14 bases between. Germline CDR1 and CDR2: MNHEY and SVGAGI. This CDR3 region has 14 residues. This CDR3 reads CASSYSGAGTQAFF. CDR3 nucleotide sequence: TGTGCCAGCAGTTACTCCGGCGCGGGCACCCAAGCTTTCTTT.

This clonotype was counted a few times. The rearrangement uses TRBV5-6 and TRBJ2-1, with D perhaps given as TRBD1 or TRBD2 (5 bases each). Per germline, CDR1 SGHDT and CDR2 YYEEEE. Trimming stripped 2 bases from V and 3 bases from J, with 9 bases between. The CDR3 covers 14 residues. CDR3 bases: TGTGCCAGCAGCTTAGGGACCAACTACAATGAGCAGTTCTTC. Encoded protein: CASSLGTNYNEQFF.

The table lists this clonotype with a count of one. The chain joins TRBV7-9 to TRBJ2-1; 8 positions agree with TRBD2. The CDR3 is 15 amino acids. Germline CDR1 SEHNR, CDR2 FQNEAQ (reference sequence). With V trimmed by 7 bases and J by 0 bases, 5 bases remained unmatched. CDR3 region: CASTPAGVSYNEQFF. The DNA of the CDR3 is TGTGCCAGCACCCCAGCGGGAGTCTCCTACAATGAGCAGTTCTTC.

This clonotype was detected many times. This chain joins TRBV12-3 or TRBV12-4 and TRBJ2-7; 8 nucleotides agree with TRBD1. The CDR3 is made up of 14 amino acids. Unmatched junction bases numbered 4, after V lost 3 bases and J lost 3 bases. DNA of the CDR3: TGTGCCAGCAGTTTCCGGGACAGGATCTACGAGCAGTACTTC. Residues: CASSFRDRIYEQYF.

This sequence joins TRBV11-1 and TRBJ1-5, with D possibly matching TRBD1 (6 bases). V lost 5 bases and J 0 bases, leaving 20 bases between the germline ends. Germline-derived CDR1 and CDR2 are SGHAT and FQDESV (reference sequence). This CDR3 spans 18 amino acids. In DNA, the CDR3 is TGTGCCAGCAGCCTAGGGACATCGGGCTTGGATAGCAATCAGCCCCAGCATTTT. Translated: CASSLGTSGLDSNQPQHF.

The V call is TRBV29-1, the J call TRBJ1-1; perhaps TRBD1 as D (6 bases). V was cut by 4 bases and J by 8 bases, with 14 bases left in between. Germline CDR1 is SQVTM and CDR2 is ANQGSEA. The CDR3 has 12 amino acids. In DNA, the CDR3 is TGCAGCGTTGGGGGGCACTCAGGGGAAGCTTTCTTT. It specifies CSVGGHSGEAFF. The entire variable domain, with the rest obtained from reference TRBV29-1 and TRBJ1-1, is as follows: SAVISQKPSRDICQRGTSLTIQCQVDSQVTMMFWYRQQPGQSLTLIATANQGSEATYESGFVIDKFPISRPNLTFSTLTVSNMSPEDSSIYLCSVGGHSGEAFFGQGTRLTVV.

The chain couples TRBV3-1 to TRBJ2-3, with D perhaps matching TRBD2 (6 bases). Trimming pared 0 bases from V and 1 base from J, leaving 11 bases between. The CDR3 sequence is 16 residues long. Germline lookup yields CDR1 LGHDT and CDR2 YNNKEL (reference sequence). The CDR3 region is CASSQDGIAGTDTQYF. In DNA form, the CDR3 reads TGTGCCAGCAGCCAAGATGGGATAGCGGGCACAGATACGCAGTATTTT.

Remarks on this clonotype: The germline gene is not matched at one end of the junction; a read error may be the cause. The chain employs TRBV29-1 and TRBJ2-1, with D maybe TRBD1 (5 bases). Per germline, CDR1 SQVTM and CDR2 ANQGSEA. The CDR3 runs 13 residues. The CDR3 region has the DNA TGCAGCGCTGAAGCAGGGTCAGGCAATGAGCAGTTCTTC. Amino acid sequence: CSAEAGSGNEQFF.

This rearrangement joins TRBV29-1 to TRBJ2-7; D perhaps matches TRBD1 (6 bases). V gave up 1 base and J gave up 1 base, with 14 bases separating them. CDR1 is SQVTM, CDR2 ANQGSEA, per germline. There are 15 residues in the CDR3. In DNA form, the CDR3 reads TGCAGCGTTGAAGGGGACACGGGCTATTCCTACGAGCAGTACTTC. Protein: CSVEGDTGYSYEQYF.

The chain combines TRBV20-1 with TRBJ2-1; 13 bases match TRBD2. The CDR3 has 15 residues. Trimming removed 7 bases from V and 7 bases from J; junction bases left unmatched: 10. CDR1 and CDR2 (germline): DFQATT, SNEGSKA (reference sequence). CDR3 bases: TGCAGTGTTACTGGACTAGCGGGAGTGTATAATGAGCAGTTCTTC. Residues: CSVTGLAGVYNEQFF.

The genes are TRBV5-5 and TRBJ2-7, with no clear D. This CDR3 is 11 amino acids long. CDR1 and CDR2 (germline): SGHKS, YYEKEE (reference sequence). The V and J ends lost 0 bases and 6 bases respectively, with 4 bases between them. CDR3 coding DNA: TGTGCCAGCAGCTTGGTTTTCGAGCAGTACTTC. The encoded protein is CASSLVFEQYF.

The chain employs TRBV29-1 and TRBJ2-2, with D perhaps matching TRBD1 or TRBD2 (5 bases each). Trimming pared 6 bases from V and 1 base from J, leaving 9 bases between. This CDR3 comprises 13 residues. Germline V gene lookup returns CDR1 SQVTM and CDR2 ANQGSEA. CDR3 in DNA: TGCAGCGTGCGAGGGGAGAACACCGGGGAGCTGTTTTTT. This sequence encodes CSVRGENTGELFF.

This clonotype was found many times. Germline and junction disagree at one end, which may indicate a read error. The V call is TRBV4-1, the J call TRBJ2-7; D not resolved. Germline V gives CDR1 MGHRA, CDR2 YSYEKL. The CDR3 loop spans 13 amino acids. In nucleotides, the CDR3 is TGTGCCAGCAGTCCATCGAGCTCCTACGAGCAGTACTTC. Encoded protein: CASSPSSSYEQYF.